This is a list of T cell receptor beta chains from one sample in a study of blood T cell repertoires in COVID-19. Assay used: immunoSEQ multiplex PCR; TCRdb lists only in-frame clones, some missing. The sample lists about 360,000 clones; over 75% were seen once. The sequenced sample was PBMCs or T cells enriched from blood (not recorded which). The receptors shown here come from a middle-aged man in a cohort exposed to, infected with or recovered from COVID-19 (not recorded which). Each CDR3 is given with its conserved first and last residue. A D gene is named only where the DNA matches it firmly. Rows may omit the clone size; those that give it use once, few, many or a size class.

size,length,V,J,D,DNA,CDR3
-,14,TRBV12-5,TRBJ2-7,TRBD2,TGTGCTAGTGCCCCGGGACTACAGACCTACGAGCAGTACTTC,CASAPGLQTYEQYF
few,15,TRBV5-1,TRBJ2-3,-,TGCGCCAGCAGCTTAGGCAGGGGATATACAGATACGCAGTATTTT,CASSLGRGYTDTQYF
-,15,TRBV5-1,TRBJ2-1,TRBD2,TGCGCCAGCAGCTTGGGAGACGGGAGGGACAATGAGCAGTTCTTC,CASSLGDGRDNEQFF
-,16,TRBV19,TRBJ2-1,TRBD2,TGTGCCAGTAGTCTCCGGACTAGCGGCTACTACAATGAGCAGTTCTTC,CASSLRTSGYYNEQFF
-,15,TRBV30,TRBJ2-6,-,TGTGCCTGGAGTCATTCGGGAATGGGGGCCAACGTCCTGACTTTC,CAWSHSGMGANVLTF
few,13,TRBV21-1,TRBJ1-2,-,TGTGCCAGCAGCAACCGCCACTCCCCCCCTAGTACCTTC,CASSNRHSPPSTF
-,18,TRBV29-1,TRBJ2-5,-,TGCAGCGTTGAAGATTTTGTGAGCGGAGCTGACCTTGGGGAGACCCAGTACTTC,CSVEDFVSGADLGETQYF
-,13,TRBV2,TRBJ2-5,-,TGTGCCAGCAGTGTTGGGACACGCCGCGCCCAGTACTTC,CASSVGTRRAQYF
-,14,TRBV7-9,TRBJ2-1,-,TGTGCCAGCAGCTTAGAGGCGGCAGTAAATGAGCAGTTCTTC,CASSLEAAVNEQFF
-,16,TRBV11-2,TRBJ2-3,-,TGTGCCAGCAGCTCTACCTTGTCCTCCACCACAGATACGCAGTATTTT,CASSSTLSSTTDTQYF